Following are 10 T cell receptor beta chains from one sample sequenced in a study of blood T cell repertoires in COVID-19. Only in-frame clones appear in the TCRdb table, and some are missing; sequencing was by immunoSEQ multiplex PCR. The data contain approximately 250,000 clones, approximately 85% of them seen just once; the ten biggest clones take up 5.5% to 6%. The sequencing input was peripheral blood. These receptors were taken from a woman of 80 years or more with COVID-19, enrolled during active disease.

The chain links TRBV24-1 to TRBJ2-5, with 8 bases fitting TRBD1. Germline CDR1 and CDR2: KGHDR and SFDVKD. This CDR3 has 15 residues. The J segment lost 5 bases and the V segment lost 4 bases, leaving 8 bases of the junction unmatched. CDR3 coding DNA: TGTGCCACCAGTGACTCCCAGGGGGCCGGGGAGACCCAGTACTTC. It translates to CATSDSQGAGETQYF.

Here the CDR3 reads CSASGGGALFTDTQYF. The CDR3 region has the DNA TGCAGTGCTAGTGGCGGGGGAGCCCTTTTCACAGATACGCAGTATTTT. J is TRBJ2-3 and V is TRBV20-1; 7 positions agree with TRBD2. The CDR3 sequence is 16 residues long. J was trimmed by 2 bases and V by 3 bases; bases with no gene match: 11. The V gene's germline CDR1 is DFQATT and CDR2 SNEGSKA (reference sequence).

This clone was counted a single time. V usage is TRBV3-1 (or the pseudogene TRBV3-2) and J usage is TRBJ1-4, with 9 nucleotides matching TRBD1. The CDR3 consists of 14 residues. Trimming removed 4 bases from V and 12 bases from J; junction bases left unmatched: 9. Germline V lookup: CDR1 LGHDT, CDR2 YNNKEL (reference sequence). CDR3 coding DNA: TGTGCCAGCAGCCCTGGGACAGGGCATGTGGAACTGTTTTTT. Residues: CASSPGTGHVELFF.

The gene calls are TRBV19 and TRBJ1-5; TRBD1 is a possible D gene (5 bases). In germline, CDR1 is LNHDA, CDR2 SQIVND (reference sequence). The CDR3 loop spans 15 amino acids. V shed 7 bases and J shed 0 bases, with 13 bases lying between them. CDR3 bases: TGTGCCAGTACCCAACAGGTAAATAGCAATCAGCCCCAGCATTTT. Amino acids: CASTQQVNSNQPQHF.

The V and J genes are TRBV6-5 and TRBJ2-1; TRBD1 is a possible D gene (6 bases). The CDR3 loop spans 15 amino acids. CDR1 is MNHEY and CDR2 is SVGAGI in the germline V gene. V gave up 5 bases and J gave up 4 bases, with 15 bases separating them. The CDR3 DNA reads TGTGCCAGCAGTAAACAGGGTAGAAGTTACAATGAGCAGTTCTTC. This codes for CASSKQGRSYNEQFF.

This sequence joins TRBV24-1 and TRBJ1-2, with D maybe TRBD1 (6 bases). The CDR3 sequence is 14 residues long. CDR1 is KGHDR and CDR2 is SFDVKD in the germline V gene. V was shortened by 0 bases and J by 7 bases, with 11 bases between the two germline ends. CDR3 region: CATSDLSQGSGYTF. CDR3 nucleotide sequence: TGTGCCACCAGTGATTTGTCCCAGGGGTCTGGCTACACCTTC.

The chain has TRBV7-2 and TRBJ2-7, with D uncertain. The CDR3 extends over 11 amino acids. The germline V gene encodes CDR1 SGHTA and CDR2 FQGNSA. Trimming shortened V by 5 bases and J by 2 bases, and 4 bases separated the two germline ends. DNA for the CDR3: TGTGCCAGCAGCCCCGCCTACGAGCAGTACTTC. Its translation: CASSPAYEQYF.

The chain uses TRBV18 and TRBJ2-7, with a weak D call TRBD2 (6 bases). CDR1 and CDR2 from the germline V gene are KGHSH and LQKENI. Trimming took off 3 bases at V and 6 bases at J, with 12 bases between the two ends. The CDR3 consists of 13 residues. Here the CDR3 DNA reads TGTGCCAGCTCACCCGGGGGAGCGGGCGAGCAGTACGTC. As protein: CASSPGGAGEQYV.

The chain couples TRBV19 to TRBJ1-2, with D unresolved. The germline V gene encodes CDR1 LNHDA and CDR2 SQIVND (reference sequence). CDR3 length: 13 residues. V lost 4 bases and J lost 7, with 13 bases in between. The CDR3 region has the DNA TGTGCCAGTAGTAAGGGAGACGTGGGTGGCTACACCTTC. This codes for CASSKGDVGGYTF. The whole variable domain, remainder taken from reference TRBV19 and TRBJ1-2, is DGGITQSPKYLFRKEGQNVTLSCEQNLNHDAMYWYRQDPGQGLRLIYYSQIVNDFQKGDIAEGYSVSREKKESFPLTVTSAQKNPTAFYLCASSKGDVGGYTFGSGTRLTVV.

This sequence joins TRBV4-2 and TRBJ1-4; TRBD1 might be the D (6 bases). CDR1 and CDR2 from the germline V gene are LGHNA and YNFKEQ. The V gene lost 5 bases and the J gene lost 8 bases, with 12 bases spanning the gap. The CDR3 is 13 residues long. The CDR3 loop is CASSRGGKEKLFF. DNA for the CDR3: TGTGCCAGCAGCAGGGGGGGGAAGGAAAAACTGTTTTTT.